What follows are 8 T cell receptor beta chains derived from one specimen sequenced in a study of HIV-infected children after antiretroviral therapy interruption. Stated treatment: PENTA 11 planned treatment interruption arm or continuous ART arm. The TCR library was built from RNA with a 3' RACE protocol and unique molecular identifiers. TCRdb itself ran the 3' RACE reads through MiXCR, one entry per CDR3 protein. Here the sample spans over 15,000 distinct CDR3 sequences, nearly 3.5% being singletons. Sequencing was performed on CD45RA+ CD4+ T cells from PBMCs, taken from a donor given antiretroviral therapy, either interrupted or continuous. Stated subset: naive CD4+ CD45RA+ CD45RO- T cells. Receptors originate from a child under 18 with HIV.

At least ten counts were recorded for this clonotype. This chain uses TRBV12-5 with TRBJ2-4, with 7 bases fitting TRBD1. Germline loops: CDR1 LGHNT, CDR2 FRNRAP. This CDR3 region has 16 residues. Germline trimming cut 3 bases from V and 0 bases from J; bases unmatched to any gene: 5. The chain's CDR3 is CASGLDDREAKNIQYF. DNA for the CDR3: TGTGCTAGTGGTTTAGACGACAGGGAAGCCAAAAACATTCAGTACTTC.

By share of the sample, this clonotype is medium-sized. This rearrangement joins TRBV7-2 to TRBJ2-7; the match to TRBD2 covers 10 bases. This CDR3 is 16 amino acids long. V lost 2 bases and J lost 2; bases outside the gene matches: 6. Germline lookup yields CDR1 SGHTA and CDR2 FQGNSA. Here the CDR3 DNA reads TGTGCCAGCAGCTTAAGTAGCGGGGGGACAGCCTACGAGCAGTACTTC. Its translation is CASSLSSGGTAYEQYF.

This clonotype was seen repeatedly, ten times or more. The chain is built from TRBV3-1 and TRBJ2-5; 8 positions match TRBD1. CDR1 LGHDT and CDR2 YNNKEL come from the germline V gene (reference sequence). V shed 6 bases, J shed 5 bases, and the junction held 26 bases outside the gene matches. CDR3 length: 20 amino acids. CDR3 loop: CASRPIQGVEWMEFAETQYF. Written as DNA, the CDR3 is TGTGCCAGCAGGCCAATACAGGGGGTAGAGTGGATGGAATTTGCGGAGACCCAGTACTTC.

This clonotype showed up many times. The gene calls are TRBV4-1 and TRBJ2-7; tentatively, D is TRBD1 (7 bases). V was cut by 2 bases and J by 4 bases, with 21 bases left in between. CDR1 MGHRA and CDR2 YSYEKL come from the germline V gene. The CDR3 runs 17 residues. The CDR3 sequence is CASSQPHRGTELYEQYF. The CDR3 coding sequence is TGCGCCAGCAGCCAACCGCACCGCGGGACAGAACTTTACGAGCAGTACTTC.

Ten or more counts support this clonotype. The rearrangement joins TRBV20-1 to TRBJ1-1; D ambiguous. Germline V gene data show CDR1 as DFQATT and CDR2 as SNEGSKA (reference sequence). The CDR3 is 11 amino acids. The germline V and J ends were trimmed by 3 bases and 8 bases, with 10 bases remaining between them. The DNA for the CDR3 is TGCAGTGCTAGGAGGGATTTGGAAGCTTTCTTT. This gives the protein CSARRDLEAFF.

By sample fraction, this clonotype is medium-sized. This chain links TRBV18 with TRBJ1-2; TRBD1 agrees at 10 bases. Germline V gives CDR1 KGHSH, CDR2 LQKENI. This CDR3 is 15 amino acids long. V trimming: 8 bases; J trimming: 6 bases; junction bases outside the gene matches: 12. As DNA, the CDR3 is TGTGCCAGCGCTGATCAGACAGGGGGCCTAGATGGCTACACCTTC. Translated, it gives CASADQTGGLDGYTF. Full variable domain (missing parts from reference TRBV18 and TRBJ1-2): NAGVMQNPRHLVRRRGQEARLRCSPMKGHSHVYWYRQLPEEGLKFMVYLQKENIIDESGMPKERFSAEFPKEGPSILRIQQVVRGDSAAYFCASADQTGGLDGYTFGSGTRLTVV.

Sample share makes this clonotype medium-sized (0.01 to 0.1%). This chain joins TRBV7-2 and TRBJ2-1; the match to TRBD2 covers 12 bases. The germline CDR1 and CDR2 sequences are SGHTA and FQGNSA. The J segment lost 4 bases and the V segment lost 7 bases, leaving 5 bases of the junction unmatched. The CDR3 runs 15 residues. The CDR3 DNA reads TGTGCCAGCACCCAAGGACTAGCGGGGTACAATGAGCAGTTCTTC. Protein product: CASTQGLAGYNEQFF.

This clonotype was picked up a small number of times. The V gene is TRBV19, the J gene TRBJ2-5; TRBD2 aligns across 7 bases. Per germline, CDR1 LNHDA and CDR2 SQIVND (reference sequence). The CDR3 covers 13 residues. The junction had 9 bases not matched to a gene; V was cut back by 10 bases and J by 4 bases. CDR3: CATSGGDRETQYF. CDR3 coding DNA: TGTGCCACCAGTGGGGGGGATCGAGAGACCCAGTACTTC.